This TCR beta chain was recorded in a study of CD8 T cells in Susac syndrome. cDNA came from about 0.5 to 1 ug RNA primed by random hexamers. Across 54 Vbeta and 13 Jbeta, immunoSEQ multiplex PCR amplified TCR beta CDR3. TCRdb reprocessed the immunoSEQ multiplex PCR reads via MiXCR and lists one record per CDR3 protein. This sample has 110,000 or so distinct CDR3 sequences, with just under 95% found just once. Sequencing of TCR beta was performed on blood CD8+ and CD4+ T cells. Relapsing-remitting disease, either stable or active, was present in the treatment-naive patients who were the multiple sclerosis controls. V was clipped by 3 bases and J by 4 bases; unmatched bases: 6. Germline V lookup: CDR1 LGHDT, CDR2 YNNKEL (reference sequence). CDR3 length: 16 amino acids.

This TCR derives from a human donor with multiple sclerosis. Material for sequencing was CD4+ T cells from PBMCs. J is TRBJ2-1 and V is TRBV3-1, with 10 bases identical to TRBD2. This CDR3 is CASSHLAGALYNEQFF. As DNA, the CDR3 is TGTGCCAGCAGCCACCTAGCGGGGGCACTATACAATGAGCAGTTCTTC.